This TCR beta chain was found in a study of T-cell memory formation after mild COVID-19. TCRdb re-derived calls from the 5' RACE reads in MiXCR, one entry per CDR3 protein. The sample comprises roughly 280,000 distinct CDR3 sequences, 15% to 20% of which are singletons, and 22% rests with the top ten. The germline gives CDR1 SNHLY, CDR2 FYNNEI. V lost 6 bases and J lost 3, with 9 bases in between. The CDR3 sequence is 13 residues long. The specimen sequenced was PBMCs or a T cell subset sorted from them (not recorded which). The clonotype originates from a man younger than 30 who had mild COVID-19 (a few samples of this study predate the infection). Cell type and time point are not known. The chain carries TRBV2 and TRBJ1-5, with no clear D. In DNA, the CDR3 is TGTGCCAGCAGGTCGAACACCAATCAGCCCCAGCATTTT. It translates to CASRSNTNQPQHF.